A single sample gave rise to the 22 T cell receptor beta chains below, sequenced in a study of cytomegalovirus exposure and HLA in healthy donors. The PCR employed 60 Vbeta primers together with 13 Jbeta primers. Repertoires were generated with immunoSEQ multiplex PCR, while TCRdb's copy carries only in-frame clones and drops some. The sample records under 200,000 clones, roughly 85% being singletons. Sequencing was done on a sample of PBMCs. These receptors were taken from a woman between 45 and 60 years old in good health and CMV-seronegative.

The V and J genes are TRBV5-1 and TRBJ1-1, with D possibly being TRBD1 (5 bases). The germline gives CDR1 SGHRS, CDR2 YFSETQ. Trimming cost V 3 bases and J 2 bases, with 11 bases left between them. CDR3 size: 14 residues. The CDR3 DNA sequence: TGCGCCAGCAGCTCTGGGGCAGCTAACACTGAAGCTTTCTTT. This sequence encodes CASSSGAANTEAFF.

The chain links TRBV5-1 to TRBJ2-3; 8 positions agree with TRBD1. With 1 base clipped from V and 5 bases from J, the junction kept 6 bases outside the gene matches. Looked up from germline, CDR1 is SGHRS and CDR2 is YFSETQ. The CDR3 has 15 residues. Here the CDR3 reads CASSLRRGLVDTQYF. CDR3 sequence (DNA): TGCGCCAGCAGCTTGCGCAGGGGGCTAGTAGATACGCAGTATTTT.

The V and J genes are TRBV29-1 and TRBJ2-3; 7 positions agree with TRBD2. V shed 7 bases, J shed 5 bases, and the junction held 6 bases outside the gene matches. CDR1 is SQVTM and CDR2 is ANQGSEA in the germline V gene. The CDR3 has 12 residues. In DNA form, the CDR3 reads TGCAGCGCTGAGGCGGGGGAAGATACGCAGTATTTT. This translates into CSAEAGEDTQYF.

The J gene is TRBJ2-1, the V gene TRBV19, with D maybe TRBD2 (7 bases). The V gene lost 5 bases and the J gene lost 6 bases, with 14 bases spanning the gap. This CDR3 comprises 14 residues. Germline V gene lookup returns CDR1 LNHDA and CDR2 SQIVND (reference sequence). The CDR3 DNA follows: TGTGCCAGTAGTCAGGCGGGGGCCTTCAATGAGCAGTTCTTC. Residues: CASSQAGAFNEQFF.

CDR3 sequence: CASSRDSQGYGYTF. The CDR3 coding sequence is TGTGCCAGCTCACGGGACAGCCAAGGCTATGGCTACACCTTC. V usage is TRBV18 and J usage is TRBJ1-2; TRBD1 agrees at 7 bases. This CDR3 region has 14 residues. CDR1 is KGHSH and CDR2 is LQKENI in the germline V gene. The ends lost 4 bases at V and 4 bases at J; junction bases unmatched: 6.

The chain is built from TRBV30 and TRBJ1-4; TRBD1 matches at 8 bases. The V gene's germline CDR1 is GTSNPN and CDR2 SVGIG (reference sequence). The CDR3 is made up of 18 amino acids. V lost 4 bases, J lost 0 bases, and 13 bases stayed unmatched. The CDR3 region is CAWNSGQATFATNEKLFF. For the CDR3, the DNA is TGTGCCTGGAACTCGGGACAGGCTACTTTTGCAACTAATGAAAAACTGTTTTTT.

In its sample, this clone was seen a few times. The chain has TRBV7-9 and TRBJ1-1, with D possibly TRBD1 on 6 matching bases. V dropped 5 bases and J dropped 4 bases, with 11 bases sitting between them. CDR3 length: 13 amino acids. Germline V lookup: CDR1 SEHNR, CDR2 FQNEAQ (reference sequence). CDR3 region: CASSALGATEAFF. The CDR3, as DNA: TGTGCCAGCAGCGCGCTGGGGGCCACTGAAGCTTTCTTT. The whole variable domain, remainder taken from reference TRBV7-9 and TRBJ1-1, is DTGVSQNPRHKITKRGQNVTFRCDPISEHNRLYWYRQTLGQGPEFLTYFQNEAQLEKSRLLSDRFSAERPKGSFSTLEIQRTEQGDSAMYLCASSALGATEAFFGQGTRLTVV.

The V and J genes are TRBV27 and TRBJ1-2; possible D gene TRBD1, 5 bases. CDR1 and CDR2 from the germline V gene are MNHEY and SMNVEV (reference sequence). There are 13 residues in the CDR3. Trimming shortened V by 5 bases and J by 7 bases, and 14 bases separated the two germline ends. The chain's CDR3 is CASSRGVGGGYTF. Here the CDR3 DNA reads TGTGCCAGCAGTCGAGGGGTGGGAGGTGGCTACACCTTC.

The rearrangement joins TRBV6-5 to TRBJ2-2; D may be TRBD2 (5 bases). Germline V gives CDR1 MNHEY, CDR2 SVGAGI. The V end lost 7 bases, the J end lost 7 bases, and 16 bases lay between the germline ends. This CDR3 has 14 residues. CDR3 loop: CASIRDRGSGELFF. As DNA, the CDR3 is TGTGCCAGCATACGGGATCGGGGTAGCGGGGAGCTGTTTTTT.

The rearrangement joins TRBV18 to TRBJ1-1; D call uncertain. CDR1 and CDR2 from the germline V gene are KGHSH and LQKENI. Trimming left V 5 bases short and J 0 bases short, with 13 bases between. The CDR3 is made up of 15 amino acids. CDR3 sequence reads: CASSGQSLMNTEAFF. DNA for the CDR3: TGTGCCAGCTCAGGTCAGTCGCTCATGAACACTGAAGCTTTCTTT.

The genes are TRBV5-1 and TRBJ2-7, with D maybe TRBD2 (6 bases). From germline, CDR1 is SGHRS and CDR2 YFSETQ. V was trimmed by 1 base and J by 9 bases, leaving 17 bases between them. This CDR3 is 14 amino acids long. The CDR3 nucleotides read TGCGCCAGCAGCTTGCTGGAGGGTACTACGGGGCAGTACTTC. Translation gives CASSLLEGTTGQYF.

The chain uses TRBV11-2 and TRBJ2-1, with 7 positions matching TRBD2. V dropped 5 bases and J dropped 6; count of bases not matched to a gene: 7. The CDR3 sequence is 14 residues long. Germline loops: CDR1 SGHAT, CDR2 FQNNGV. CDR3 coding DNA: TGTGCCAGCAGCCCAGGACTAGTCACCAATGAGCAGTTCTTC. Translation gives CASSPGLVTNEQFF.

The chain is built from TRBV19 and TRBJ2-1; maybe TRBD1 (6 bases). V gave up 0 bases and J gave up 5 bases, with 14 bases separating them. CDR3 length equals 16 residues. Germline V CDR1 and CDR2: LNHDA, SQIVND (reference sequence). The CDR3 region has the DNA TGTGCCAGTAGTATAGATCAAGGGACAATGGACAATGAGCAGTTCTTC. Its translation is CASSIDQGTMDNEQFF.

The chain couples TRBV5-1 to TRBJ1-1, with D perhaps matching TRBD1 (5 bases). CDR3 length: 15 amino acids. In germline, CDR1 is SGHRS, CDR2 YFSETQ. The germline V and J ends were trimmed by 0 bases and 3 bases, with 12 bases remaining between them. CDR3 amino acids: CASSLVAGGDTEAFF. CDR3 nucleotide sequence: TGCGCCAGCAGCTTGGTGGCGGGGGGAGACACTGAAGCTTTCTTT.

This chain joins TRBV4-3 and TRBJ2-3, with 10 bases identical to TRBD1. With V trimmed by 4 bases and J by 5 bases, 3 bases remained unmatched. Germline CDR1 LGHNA, CDR2 YSLEER. CDR3 length: 14 amino acids. The CDR3 sequence: CASSRGQGKDTQYF. The CDR3 DNA follows: TGCGCCAGCAGCCGGGGACAGGGGAAAGATACGCAGTATTTT.

This clone was picked up a small number of times. The CDR3 coding sequence is TGTGCCACCCCTGACAGCAGCAATCAGCCCCAGCATTTT. It is translated as CATPDSSNQPQHF. This chain links TRBV27 with TRBJ1-5, with a tentative D call TRBD1 (5 bases). Germline V gene lookup returns CDR1 MNHEY and CDR2 SMNVEV (reference sequence). Trimming took off 10 bases at V and 1 base at J, with 11 bases between the two ends. The CDR3 consists of 13 residues.

The chain has TRBV9 and TRBJ2-7, with 7 nucleotides matching TRBD1. Germline V gene lookup returns CDR1 SGDLS and CDR2 YYNGEE. The CDR3 consists of 14 residues. Unmatched junction bases numbered 10, after V lost 3 bases and J lost 7 bases. CDR3 in DNA: TGTGCCAGCAGCGGAGGGACAGCAGTGAGAGAGCAGTACTTC. Translation: CASSGGTAVREQYF.

This chain links TRBV10-3 with TRBJ2-7, with D tentatively TRBD2 (6 bases). Germline values: CDR1 ENHRY, CDR2 SYGVKD. The V and J ends lost 1 base and 0 bases respectively, with 13 bases between them. There are 16 residues in the CDR3. CDR3 amino acids: CAISEWGDAASYEQYF. The CDR3 nucleotides are TGTGCCATCAGTGAGTGGGGGGACGCAGCCTCCTACGAGCAGTACTTC.

This chain's CDR3 is CASAWTASTDTQYF. As DNA, the CDR3 is TGTGCCAGCGCCTGGACAGCTAGCACAGATACGCAGTATTTT. The J gene is TRBJ2-3, the V gene TRBV27, with D tentatively TRBD1 (6 bases). The CDR3 consists of 14 residues. The V end was cut by 8 bases, the J end by 0 bases, with 12 bases between. Per germline, CDR1 MNHEY and CDR2 SMNVEV (reference sequence).

The chain is built from TRBV7-6 and TRBJ1-2, with 12 positions matching TRBD1. Germline V gene data show CDR1 as SGHVS and CDR2 as FNYEAQ. With 6 bases clipped from V and 5 bases from J, the junction kept 7 bases outside the gene matches. This CDR3 is built from 15 residues. The CDR3 DNA sequence: TGTGCCAGCAGTTCCGGGACAGGGGGCCTTTATGGCTACACCTTC. It codes for CASSSGTGGLYGYTF.

The chain links TRBV5-1 to TRBJ2-2; 12 bases are a match to TRBD2. This CDR3 region has 17 residues. Per germline, CDR1 SGHRS and CDR2 YFSETQ. V shed 4 bases and J 5 bases; nucleotides not matched to a gene: 9. The CDR3 DNA reads as TGCGCCAGCAGCCCGGGGGCTACTAGCGGGGGGACCGGGGAGCTGTTTTTT. It is translated as CASSPGATSGGTGELFF.

The rearrangement uses TRBV4-3 and TRBJ2-3; 8 nucleotides agree with TRBD2. With V trimmed by 1 base and J by 0 bases, 6 bases remained unmatched. The germline V gene encodes CDR1 LGHNA and CDR2 YSLEER. The CDR3 totals 17 residues. This CDR3 reads CASSQGSAGASTDTQYF. For the CDR3, the DNA is TGCGCCAGCAGCCAAGGGTCAGCGGGGGCGAGCACAGATACGCAGTATTTT.